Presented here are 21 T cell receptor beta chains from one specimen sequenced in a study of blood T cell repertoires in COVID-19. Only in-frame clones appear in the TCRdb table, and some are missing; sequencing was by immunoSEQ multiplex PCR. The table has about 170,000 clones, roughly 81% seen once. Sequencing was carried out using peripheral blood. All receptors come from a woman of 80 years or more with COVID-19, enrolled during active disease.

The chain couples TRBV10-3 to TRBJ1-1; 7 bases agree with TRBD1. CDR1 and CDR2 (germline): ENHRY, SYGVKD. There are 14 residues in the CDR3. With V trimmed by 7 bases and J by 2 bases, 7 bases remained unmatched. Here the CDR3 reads CAIKGTVTNTEAFF. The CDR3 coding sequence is TGTGCCATCAAAGGGACAGTGACTAACACTGAAGCTTTCTTT.

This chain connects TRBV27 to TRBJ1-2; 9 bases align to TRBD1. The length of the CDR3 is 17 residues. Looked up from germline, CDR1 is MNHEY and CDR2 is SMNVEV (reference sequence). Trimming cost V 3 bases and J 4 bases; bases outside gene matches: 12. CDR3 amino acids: CASSFISPGQGSYGYTF. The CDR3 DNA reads TGTGCCAGCAGTTTTATTAGCCCGGGACAGGGTTCCTATGGCTACACCTTC.

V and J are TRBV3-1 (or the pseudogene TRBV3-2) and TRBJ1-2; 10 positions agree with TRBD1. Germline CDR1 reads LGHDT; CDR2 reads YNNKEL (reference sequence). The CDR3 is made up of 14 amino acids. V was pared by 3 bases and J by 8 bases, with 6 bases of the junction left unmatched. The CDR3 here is CASSQRDRGGGYTF. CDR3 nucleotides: TGTGCCAGCAGCCAGAGGGACAGGGGAGGGGGCTACACCTTC.

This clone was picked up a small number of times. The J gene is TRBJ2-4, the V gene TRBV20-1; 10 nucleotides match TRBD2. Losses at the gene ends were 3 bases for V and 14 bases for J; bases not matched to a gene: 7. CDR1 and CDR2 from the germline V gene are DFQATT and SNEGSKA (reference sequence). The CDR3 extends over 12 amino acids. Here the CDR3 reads CSASWSGRGKYF. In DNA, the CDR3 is TGCAGTGCTAGTTGGAGCGGGAGGGGCAAGTACTTC.

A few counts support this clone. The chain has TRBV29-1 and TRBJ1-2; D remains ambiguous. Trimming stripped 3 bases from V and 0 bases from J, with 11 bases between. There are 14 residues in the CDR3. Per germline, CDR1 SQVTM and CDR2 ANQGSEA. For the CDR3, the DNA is TGCAGCGTTGACTGGCAAACCTCTAACTATGGCTACACCTTC. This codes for CSVDWQTSNYGYTF.

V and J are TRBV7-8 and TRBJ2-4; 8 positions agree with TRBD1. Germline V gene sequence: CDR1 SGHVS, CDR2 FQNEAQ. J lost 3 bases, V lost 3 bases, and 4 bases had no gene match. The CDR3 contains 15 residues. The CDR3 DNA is TGTGCCAGCAGCTTGACAGGGGTGGGCAAAAACATTCAGTACTTC. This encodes CASSLTGVGKNIQYF.

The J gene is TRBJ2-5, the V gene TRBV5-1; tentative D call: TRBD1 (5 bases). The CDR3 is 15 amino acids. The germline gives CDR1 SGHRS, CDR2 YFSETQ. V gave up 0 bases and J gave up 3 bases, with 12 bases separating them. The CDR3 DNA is TGCGCCAGCAGCTTGGTTGGGGCGGTGGAAGAGACCCAGTACTTC. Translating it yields CASSLVGAVEETQYF.

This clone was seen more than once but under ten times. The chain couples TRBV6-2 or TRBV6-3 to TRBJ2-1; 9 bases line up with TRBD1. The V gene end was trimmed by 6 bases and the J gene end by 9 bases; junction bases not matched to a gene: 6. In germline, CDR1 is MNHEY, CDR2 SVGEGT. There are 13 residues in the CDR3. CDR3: CASSSTGGTEQFF. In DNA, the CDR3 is TGTGCCAGCAGCTCGACAGGGGGTACTGAGCAGTTCTTC.

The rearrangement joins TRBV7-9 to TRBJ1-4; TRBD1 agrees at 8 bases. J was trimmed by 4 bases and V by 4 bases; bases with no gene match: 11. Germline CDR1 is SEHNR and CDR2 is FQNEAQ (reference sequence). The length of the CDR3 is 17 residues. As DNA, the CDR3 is TGTGCCAGCAGCTCGGCTCCCGGGACAGGAGATAATGAAAAACTGTTTTTT. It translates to CASSSAPGTGDNEKLFF.

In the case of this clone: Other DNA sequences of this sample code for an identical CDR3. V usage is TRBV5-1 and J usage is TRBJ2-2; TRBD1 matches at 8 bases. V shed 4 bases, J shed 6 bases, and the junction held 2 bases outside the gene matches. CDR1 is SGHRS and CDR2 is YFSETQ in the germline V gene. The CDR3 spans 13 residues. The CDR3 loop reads CASSLQGAGELFF. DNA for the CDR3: TGCGCCAGCAGCCTACAGGGGGCCGGGGAGCTGTTTTTT.

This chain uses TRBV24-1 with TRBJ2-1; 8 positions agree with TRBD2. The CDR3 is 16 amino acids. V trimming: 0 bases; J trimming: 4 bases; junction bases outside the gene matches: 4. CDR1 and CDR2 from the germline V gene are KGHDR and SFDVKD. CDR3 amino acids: CATSDLLASGYNEQFF. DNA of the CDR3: TGTGCCACCAGTGATTTGTTGGCTAGCGGGTACAATGAGCAGTTCTTC.

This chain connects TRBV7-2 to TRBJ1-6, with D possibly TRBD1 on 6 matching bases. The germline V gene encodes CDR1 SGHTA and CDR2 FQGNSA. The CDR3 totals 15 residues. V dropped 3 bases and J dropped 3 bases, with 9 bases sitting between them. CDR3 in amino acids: CASSFTGNYNSPLHF. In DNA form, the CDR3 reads TGTGCCAGCAGCTTTACAGGGAACTATAATTCACCCCTCCACTTT.

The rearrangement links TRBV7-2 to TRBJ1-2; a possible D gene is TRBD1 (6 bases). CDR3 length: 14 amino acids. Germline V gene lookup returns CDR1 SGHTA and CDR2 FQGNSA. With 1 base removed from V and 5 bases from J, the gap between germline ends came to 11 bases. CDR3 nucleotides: TGTGCCAGCAGCTTAGAGGCAGGGGATTATGGCTACACCTTC. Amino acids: CASSLEAGDYGYTF.

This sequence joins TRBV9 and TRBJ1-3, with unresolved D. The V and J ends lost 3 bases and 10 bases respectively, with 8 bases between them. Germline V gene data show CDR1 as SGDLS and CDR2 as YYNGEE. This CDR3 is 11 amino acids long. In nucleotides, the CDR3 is TGTGCCAGCAGCGCTCCCGGGACCATATATTTT. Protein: CASSAPGTIYF.

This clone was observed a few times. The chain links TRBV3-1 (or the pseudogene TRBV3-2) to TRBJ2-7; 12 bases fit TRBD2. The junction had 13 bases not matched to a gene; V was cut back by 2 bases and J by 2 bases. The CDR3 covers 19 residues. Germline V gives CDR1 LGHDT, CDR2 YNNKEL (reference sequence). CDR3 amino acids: CASSQRQGPTSGRTYEQYF. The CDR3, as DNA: TGTGCCAGCAGCCAAAGACAGGGCCCCACTAGCGGGAGGACCTACGAGCAGTACTTC.

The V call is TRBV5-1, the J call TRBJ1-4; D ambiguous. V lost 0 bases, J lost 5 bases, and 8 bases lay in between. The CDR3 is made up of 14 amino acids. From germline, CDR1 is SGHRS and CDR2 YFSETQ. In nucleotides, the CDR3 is TGCGCCAGCAGCTTGGGAGGGTGGAATGAAAAACTGTTTTTT. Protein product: CASSLGGWNEKLFF. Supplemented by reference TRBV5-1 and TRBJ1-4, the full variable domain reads KAGVTQTPRYLIKTRGQQVTLSCSPISGHRSVSWYQQTPGQGLQFLFEYFSETQRNKGNFPGRFSGRQFSNSRSEMNVSTLELGDSALYLCASSLGGWNEKLFFGSGTQLSVL.

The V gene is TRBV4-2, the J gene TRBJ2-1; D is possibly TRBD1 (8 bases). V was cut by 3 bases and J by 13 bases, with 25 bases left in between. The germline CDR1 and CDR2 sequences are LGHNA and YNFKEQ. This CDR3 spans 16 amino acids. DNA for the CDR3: TGTGCCAGCAGCCAGTTCAGGGGGCGCGGGGGATACGATCAGTTCTTC. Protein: CASSQFRGRGGYDQFF.

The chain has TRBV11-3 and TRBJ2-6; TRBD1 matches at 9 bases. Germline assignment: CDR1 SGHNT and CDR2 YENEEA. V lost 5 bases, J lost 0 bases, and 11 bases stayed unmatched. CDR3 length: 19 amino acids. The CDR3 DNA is TGTGCCAGCAGCCCGGGGACAGGGCGGATTAGCTCTGGGGCCAACGTCCTGACTTTC. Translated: CASSPGTGRISSGANVLTF.

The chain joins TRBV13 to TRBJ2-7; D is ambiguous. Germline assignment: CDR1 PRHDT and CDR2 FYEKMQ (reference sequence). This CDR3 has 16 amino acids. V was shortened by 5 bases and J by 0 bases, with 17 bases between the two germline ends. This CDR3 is CASSHSGGSSSYEQYF. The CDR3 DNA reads TGTGCCAGCAGCCACTCAGGTGGGTCCAGCTCCTACGAGCAGTACTTC.

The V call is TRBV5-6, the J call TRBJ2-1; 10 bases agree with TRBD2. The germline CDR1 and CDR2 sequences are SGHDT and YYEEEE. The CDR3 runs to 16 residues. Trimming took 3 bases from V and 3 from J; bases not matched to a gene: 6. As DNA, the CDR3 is TGTGCCAGCAGCTCCACCGGGACTAGCGTCTACAATGAGCAGTTCTTC. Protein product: CASSSTGTSVYNEQFF. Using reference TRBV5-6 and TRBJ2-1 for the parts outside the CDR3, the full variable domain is DAGVTQSPTHLIKTRGQQVTLRCSPKSGHDTVSWYQQALGQGPQFIFQYYEEEERQRGNFPDRFSGHQFPNYSSELNVNALLLGDSALYLCASSSTGTSVYNEQFFGPGTRLTVL.

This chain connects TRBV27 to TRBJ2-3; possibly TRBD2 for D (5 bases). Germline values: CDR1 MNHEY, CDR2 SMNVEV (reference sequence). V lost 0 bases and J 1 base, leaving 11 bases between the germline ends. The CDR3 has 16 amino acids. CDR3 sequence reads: CASSLSLALGTDTQYF. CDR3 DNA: TGTGCCAGCAGTTTATCCCTAGCTCTCGGCACAGATACGCAGTATTTT.